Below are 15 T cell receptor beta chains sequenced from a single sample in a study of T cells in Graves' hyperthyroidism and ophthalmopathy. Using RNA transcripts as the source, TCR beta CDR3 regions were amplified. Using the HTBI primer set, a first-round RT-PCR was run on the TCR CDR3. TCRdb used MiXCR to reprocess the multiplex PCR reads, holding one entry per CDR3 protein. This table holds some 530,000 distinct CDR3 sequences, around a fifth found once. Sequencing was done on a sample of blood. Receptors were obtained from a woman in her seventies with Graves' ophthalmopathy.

The CDR3 here is CASSLGQGGREQYF. The DNA for the CDR3 is TGCGCCAGCAGCTTAGGACAGGGGGGCCGGGAGCAGTACTTC. This chain joins TRBV5-1 and TRBJ2-7; 10 positions agree with TRBD1. J lost 7 bases, V lost 2 bases, and 6 bases had no gene match. This CDR3 spans 14 amino acids. The germline CDR1 and CDR2 sequences are SGHRS and YFSETQ.

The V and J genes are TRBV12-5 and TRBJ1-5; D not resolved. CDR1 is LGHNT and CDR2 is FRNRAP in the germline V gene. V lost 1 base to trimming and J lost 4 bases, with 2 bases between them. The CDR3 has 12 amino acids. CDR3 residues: CASGLGNQPQHF. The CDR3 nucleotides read TGTGCTAGTGGTTTGGGTAATCAGCCCCAGCATTTT.

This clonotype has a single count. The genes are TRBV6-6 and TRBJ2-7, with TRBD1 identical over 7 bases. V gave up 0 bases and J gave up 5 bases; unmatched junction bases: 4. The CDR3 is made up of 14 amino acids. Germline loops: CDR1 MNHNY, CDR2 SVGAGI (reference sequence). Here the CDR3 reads CASSYSGTANEQYF. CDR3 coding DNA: TGTGCCAGCAGTTACTCCGGGACAGCGAACGAGCAGTACTTC.

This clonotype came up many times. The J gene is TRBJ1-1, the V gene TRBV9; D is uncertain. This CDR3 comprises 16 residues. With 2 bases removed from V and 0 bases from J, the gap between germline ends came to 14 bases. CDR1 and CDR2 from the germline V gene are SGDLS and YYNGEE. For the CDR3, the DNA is TGTGCCAGCAGCGTCCTATCAAGGCCGGTGAACACTGAAGCTTTCTTT. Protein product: CASSVLSRPVNTEAFF.

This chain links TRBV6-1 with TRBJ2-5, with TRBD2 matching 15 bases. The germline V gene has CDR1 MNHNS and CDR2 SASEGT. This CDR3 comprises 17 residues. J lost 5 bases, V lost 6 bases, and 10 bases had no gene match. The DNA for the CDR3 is TGTGCCAGCAGAGGACTAGCGGGAGGGTTAAGGACGGAGACCCAGTACTTC. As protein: CASRGLAGGLRTETQYF.

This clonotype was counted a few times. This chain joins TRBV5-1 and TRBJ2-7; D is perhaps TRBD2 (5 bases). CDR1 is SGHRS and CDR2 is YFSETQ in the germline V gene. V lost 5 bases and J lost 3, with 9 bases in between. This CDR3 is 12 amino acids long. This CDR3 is CASSGSGYEQYF. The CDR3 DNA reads TGCGCCAGCAGTGGGAGCGGCTACGAGCAGTACTTC.

CDR3 DNA: TGTGCCTGGAGTGTAGAGGGGAGGGTCTACGAGCAGTACTTC. This codes for CAWSVEGRVYEQYF. The J gene is TRBJ2-7, the V gene TRBV30, with 7 bases fitting TRBD2. The CDR3 spans 14 residues. Germline-derived CDR1 and CDR2 are GTSNPN and SVGIG (reference sequence). The V gene end was trimmed by 0 bases and the J gene end by 3 bases; junction bases not matched to a gene: 5.

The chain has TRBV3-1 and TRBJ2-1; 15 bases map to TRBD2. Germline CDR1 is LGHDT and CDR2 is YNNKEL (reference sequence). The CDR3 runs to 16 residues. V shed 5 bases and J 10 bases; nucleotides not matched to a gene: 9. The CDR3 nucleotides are TGTGCCAGCAGCTCCTGGACTAGCGGGAGGGCCGAAGAGCAGTTCTTC. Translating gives CASSSWTSGRAEEQFF.

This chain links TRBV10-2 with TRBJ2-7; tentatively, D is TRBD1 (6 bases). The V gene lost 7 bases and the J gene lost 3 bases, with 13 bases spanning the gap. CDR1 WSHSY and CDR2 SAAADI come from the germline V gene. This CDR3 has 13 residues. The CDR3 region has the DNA TGCGCCAGCAAAAATACAGGGAGCTACGAGCAGTACTTC. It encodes CASKNTGSYEQYF.

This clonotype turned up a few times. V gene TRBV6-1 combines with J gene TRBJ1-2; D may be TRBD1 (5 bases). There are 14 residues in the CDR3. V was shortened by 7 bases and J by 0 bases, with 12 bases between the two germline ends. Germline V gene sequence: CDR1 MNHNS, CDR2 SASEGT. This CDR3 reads CASKGDLANYGYTF. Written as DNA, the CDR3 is TGTGCCAGCAAAGGGGACTTGGCTAACTATGGCTACACCTTC.

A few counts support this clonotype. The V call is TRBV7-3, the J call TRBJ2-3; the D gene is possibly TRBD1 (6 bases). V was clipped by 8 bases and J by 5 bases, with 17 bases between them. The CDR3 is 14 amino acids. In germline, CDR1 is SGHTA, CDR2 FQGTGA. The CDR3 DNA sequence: TGTGCCAGCCGAGGGCCAGGGGAATTAGATACGCAGTATTTT. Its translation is CASRGPGELDTQYF.

CDR3 amino acids: CATSRDRGTVNTIYF. The DNA of the CDR3 is TGTGCCACCAGCAGAGATAGGGGGACGGTAAACACCATATATTTT. The rearrangement uses TRBV15 and TRBJ1-3, with D possibly TRBD1 on 6 matching bases. The CDR3 is 15 residues long. CDR1 and CDR2 from the germline V gene are LNHNV and YYDKDF (reference sequence). V was trimmed by 0 bases and J by 6 bases, leaving 12 bases between them.

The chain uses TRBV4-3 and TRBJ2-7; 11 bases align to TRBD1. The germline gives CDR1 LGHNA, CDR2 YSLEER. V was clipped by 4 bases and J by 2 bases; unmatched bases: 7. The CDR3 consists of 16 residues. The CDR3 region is CASSPRSGQGAYEQYF. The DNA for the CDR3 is TGCGCCAGCAGCCCACGTTCGGGACAGGGGGCCTACGAGCAGTACTTC.

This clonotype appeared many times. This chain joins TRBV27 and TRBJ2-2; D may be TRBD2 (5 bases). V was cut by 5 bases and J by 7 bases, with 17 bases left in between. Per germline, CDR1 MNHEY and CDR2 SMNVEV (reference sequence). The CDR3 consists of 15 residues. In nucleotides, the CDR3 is TGTGCCAGCAGTGTTCACGGGATTCTGCTCGGGGAGCTGTTTTTT. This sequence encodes CASSVHGILLGELFF.

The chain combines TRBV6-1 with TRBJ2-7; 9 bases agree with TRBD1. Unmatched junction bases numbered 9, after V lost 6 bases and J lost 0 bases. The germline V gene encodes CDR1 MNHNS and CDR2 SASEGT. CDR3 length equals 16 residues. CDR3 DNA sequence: TGTGCCAGCAGATTCGCCTCGGACAGGGGCTCCTACGAGCAGTACTTC. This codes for CASRFASDRGSYEQYF.